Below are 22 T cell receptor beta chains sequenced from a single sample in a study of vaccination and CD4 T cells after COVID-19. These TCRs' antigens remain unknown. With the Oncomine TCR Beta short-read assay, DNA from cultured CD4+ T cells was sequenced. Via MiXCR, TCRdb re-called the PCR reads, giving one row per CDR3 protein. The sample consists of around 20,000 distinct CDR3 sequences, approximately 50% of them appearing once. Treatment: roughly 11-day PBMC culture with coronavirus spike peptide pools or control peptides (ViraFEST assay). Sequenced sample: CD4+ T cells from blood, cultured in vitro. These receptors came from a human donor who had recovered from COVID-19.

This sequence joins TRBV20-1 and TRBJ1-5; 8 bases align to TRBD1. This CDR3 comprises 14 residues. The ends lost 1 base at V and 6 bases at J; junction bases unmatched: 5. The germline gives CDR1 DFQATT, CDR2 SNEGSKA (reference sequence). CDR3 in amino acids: CSARADRGGQPQHF. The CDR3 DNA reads TGCAGTGCTAGAGCCGACAGGGGCGGTCAGCCCCAGCATTTT.

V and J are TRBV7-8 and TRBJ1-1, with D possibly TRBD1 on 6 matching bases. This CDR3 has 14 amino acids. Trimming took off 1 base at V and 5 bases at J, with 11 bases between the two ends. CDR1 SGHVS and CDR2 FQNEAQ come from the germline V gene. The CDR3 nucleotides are TGTGCCAGCAGCTTAGTGAAGGGGGAGACTGAAGCTTTCTTT. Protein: CASSLVKGETEAFF.

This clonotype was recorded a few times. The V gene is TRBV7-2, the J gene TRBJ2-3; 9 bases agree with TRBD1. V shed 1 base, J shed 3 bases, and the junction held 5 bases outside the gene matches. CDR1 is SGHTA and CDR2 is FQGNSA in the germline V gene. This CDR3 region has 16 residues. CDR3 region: CASSLVGTGKTDTQYF. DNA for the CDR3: TGTGCCAGCAGCTTAGTCGGGACAGGGAAGACAGATACGCAGTATTTT.

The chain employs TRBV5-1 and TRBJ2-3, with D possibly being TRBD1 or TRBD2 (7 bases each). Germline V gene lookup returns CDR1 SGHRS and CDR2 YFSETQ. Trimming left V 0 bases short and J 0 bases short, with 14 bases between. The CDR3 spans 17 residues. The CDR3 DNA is TGCGCCAGCAGCTTGGCGCGGGGGACAGCTAGCACAGATACGCAGTATTTT. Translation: CASSLARGTASTDTQYF.

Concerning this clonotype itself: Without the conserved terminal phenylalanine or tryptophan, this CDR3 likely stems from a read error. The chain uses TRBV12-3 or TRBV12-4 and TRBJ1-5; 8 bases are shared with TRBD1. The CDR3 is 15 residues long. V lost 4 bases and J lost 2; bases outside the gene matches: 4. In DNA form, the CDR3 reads TGTGCCAGCAGTTCACAGGGGGAAGGCAATCAGCCCCAGCATCTT. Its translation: CASSSQGEGNQPQHL.

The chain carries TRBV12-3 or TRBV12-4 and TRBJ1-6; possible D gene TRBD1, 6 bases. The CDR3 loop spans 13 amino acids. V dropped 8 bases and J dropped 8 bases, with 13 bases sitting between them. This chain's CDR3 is CASRQALDSPLHF. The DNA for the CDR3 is TGTGCCAGCCGACAGGCCCTAGATTCACCCCTCCACTTT.

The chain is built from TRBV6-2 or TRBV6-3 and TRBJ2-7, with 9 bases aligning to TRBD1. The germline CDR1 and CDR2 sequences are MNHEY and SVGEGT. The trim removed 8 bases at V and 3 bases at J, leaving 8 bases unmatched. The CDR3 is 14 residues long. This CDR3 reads CASRRGQGHYEQYF. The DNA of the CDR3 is TGTGCCAGCCGCCGGGGACAGGGACACTACGAGCAGTACTTC.

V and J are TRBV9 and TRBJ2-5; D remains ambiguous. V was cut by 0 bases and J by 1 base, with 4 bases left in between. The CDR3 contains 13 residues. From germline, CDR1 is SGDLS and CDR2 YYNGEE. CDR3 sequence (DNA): TGTGCCAGCAGCGTAGGACCCCAAGAGACCCAGTACTTC. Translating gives CASSVGPQETQYF.

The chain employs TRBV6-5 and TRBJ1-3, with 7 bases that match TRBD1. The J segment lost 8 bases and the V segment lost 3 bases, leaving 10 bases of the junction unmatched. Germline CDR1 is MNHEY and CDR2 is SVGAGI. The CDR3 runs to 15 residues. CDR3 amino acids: CASSYAGTDGDTIYF. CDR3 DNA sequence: TGTGCCAGCAGTTATGCTGGGACAGATGGGGACACCATATATTTT.

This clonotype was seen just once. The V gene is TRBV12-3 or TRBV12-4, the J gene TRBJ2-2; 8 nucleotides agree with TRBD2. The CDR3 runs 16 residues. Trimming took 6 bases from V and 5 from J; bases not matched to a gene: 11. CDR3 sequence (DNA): TGTGCCAGCAGCGGAGCGGGAGTTTCGTATACCGGGGAGCTGTTTTTT. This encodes CASSGAGVSYTGELFF.

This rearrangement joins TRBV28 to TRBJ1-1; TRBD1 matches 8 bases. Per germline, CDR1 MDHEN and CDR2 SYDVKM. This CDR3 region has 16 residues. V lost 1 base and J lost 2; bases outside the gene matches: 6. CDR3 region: CASSLSAGGPNTEAFF. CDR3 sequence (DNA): TGTGCCAGCAGTTTATCGGCAGGGGGCCCTAACACTGAAGCTTTCTTT.

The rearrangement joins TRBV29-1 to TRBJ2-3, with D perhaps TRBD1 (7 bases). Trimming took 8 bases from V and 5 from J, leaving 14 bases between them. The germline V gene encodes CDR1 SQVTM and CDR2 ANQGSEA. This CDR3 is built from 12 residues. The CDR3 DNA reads TGCAGCTCCCGACAGGGAGGAGATACGCAGTATTTT. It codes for CSSRQGGDTQYF.

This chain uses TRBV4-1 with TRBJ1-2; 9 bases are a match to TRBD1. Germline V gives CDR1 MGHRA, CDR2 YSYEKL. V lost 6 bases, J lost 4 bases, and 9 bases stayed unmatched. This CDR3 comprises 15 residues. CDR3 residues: CASRVRQGEPYGYTF. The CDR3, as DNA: TGCGCCAGCAGAGTCAGACAGGGGGAACCCTATGGCTACACCTTC.

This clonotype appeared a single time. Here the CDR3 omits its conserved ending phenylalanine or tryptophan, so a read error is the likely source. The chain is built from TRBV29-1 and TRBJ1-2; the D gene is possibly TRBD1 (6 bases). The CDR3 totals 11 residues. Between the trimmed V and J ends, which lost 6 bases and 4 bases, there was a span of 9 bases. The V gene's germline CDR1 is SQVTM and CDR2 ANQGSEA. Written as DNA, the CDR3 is TGCAGCGTGAGGGGGTTCTATGGCTACACCTCC. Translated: CSVRGFYGYTS.

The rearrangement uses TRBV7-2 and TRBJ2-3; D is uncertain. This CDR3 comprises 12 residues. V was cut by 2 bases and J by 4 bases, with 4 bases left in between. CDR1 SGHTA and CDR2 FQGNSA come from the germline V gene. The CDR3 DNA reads TGTGCCAGCAGCTTATTTGCAGATACGCAGTATTTT. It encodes CASSLFADTQYF.

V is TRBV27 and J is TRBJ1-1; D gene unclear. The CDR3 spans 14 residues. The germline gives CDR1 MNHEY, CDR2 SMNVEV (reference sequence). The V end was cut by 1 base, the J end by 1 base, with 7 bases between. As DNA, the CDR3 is TGTGCCAGCAGTTTATTGGGCAAGAACACTGAAGCTTTCTTT. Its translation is CASSLLGKNTEAFF.

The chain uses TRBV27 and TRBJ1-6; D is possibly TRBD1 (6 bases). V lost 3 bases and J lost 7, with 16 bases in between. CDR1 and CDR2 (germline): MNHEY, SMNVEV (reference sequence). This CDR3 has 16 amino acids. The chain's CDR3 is CASSLWEDSLNSPLHF. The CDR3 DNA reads TGTGCCAGCAGTTTGTGGGAGGACAGTCTAAATTCACCCCTCCACTTT.

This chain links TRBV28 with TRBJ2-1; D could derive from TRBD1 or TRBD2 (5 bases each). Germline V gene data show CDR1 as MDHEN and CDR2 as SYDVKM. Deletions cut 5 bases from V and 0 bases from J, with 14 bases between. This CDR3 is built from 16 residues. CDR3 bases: TGTGCCAGCAGTGGGGACCTGCTGAGCTCCTACAATGAGCAGTTCTTC. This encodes CASSGDLLSSYNEQFF.

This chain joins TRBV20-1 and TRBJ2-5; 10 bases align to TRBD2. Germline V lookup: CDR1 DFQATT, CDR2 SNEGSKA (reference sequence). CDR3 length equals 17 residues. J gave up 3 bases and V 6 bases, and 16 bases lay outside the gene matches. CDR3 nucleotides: TGCAGTGCGAGGTTGGGGGTAGCGGGGGGATCAAAAGAGACCCAGTACTTC. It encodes CSARLGVAGGSKETQYF.

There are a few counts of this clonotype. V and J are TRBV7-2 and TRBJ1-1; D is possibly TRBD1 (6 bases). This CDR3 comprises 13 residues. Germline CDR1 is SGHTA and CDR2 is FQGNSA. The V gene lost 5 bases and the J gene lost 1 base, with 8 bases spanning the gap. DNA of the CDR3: TGTGCCAGCAGCCGACAGGCGAACACTGAAGCTTTCTTT. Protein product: CASSRQANTEAFF.

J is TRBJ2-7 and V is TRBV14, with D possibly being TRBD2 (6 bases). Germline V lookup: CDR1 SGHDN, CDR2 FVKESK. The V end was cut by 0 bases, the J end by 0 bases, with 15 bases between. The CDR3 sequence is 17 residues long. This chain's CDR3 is CASSQEWGRTSSYEQYF. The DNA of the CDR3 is TGTGCCAGCAGCCAAGAGTGGGGGAGGACCTCCTCCTACGAGCAGTACTTC.

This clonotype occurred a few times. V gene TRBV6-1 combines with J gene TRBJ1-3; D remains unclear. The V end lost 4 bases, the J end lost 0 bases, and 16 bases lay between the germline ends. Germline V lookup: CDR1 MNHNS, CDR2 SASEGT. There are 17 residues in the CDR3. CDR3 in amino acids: CASSGTRTASSGNTIYF. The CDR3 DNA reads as TGTGCCAGCAGTGGCACTAGGACGGCATCCTCTGGAAACACCATATATTTT.